This TCR beta chain was found in a study of neurological immune-mediated disorders. V lost 0 bases, J lost 1 base, and 3 bases lay in between. The CDR3 has 12 residues. CDR1 is DFQATT, CDR2 SNEGSKA, per germline (reference sequence). TCRdb re-called the 5' RACE reads through MiXCR, storing one row per CDR3 protein. The table records tens of thousands of distinct CDR3 sequences, about 3.7% of them present only once. This clonotype was observed many times. Sample: PBMCs. The chain uses TRBV20-1 and TRBJ1-1, with D uncertain. The receptor's source is a man between 35 and 55 years old with multiple sclerosis. CDR3 sequence: CSAREANTEAFF. DNA of the CDR3: TGCAGTGCTAGAGAAGCGAACACTGAAGCTTTCTTT.